This paragraph reports one T cell receptor beta chain. Its antigen is not identified. The CDR3 runs 11 residues. CDR1 and CDR2 from the germline V gene are SGHTA and FQGNSA. The germline V and J ends were trimmed by 5 bases and 5 bases, with 6 bases remaining between them. The record originates from a study of OX40 agonist ivuxolimab in advanced cancers. Across the whole study: Two cutaneous melanoma patients and one hepatocellular carcinoma patient, three in all, had partial responses. Whole-study results and caveats: By week 6 at 0.1 to 3.0 mg/kg, blood CD4+ and CD8+ T cells had expanded clonally. More expanded clones were seen, on average, in CD8+ T cells than in CD4+. The study found among the lowest clonal expansion in partial responders at 0.1-3.0 mg/kg.

TCRdb's table, derived via immunoSEQ multiplex PCR, lists solely in-frame clones and lacks some. The sample carries 150,000 to 190,000 clones, under 95% recorded once. J is TRBJ2-5 and V is TRBV7-2; no clear D. The receptor was isolated from an adult with an advanced solid tumor such as melanoma, head and neck, liver or kidney cancer. This material consisted of CD4+ or CD8+ T cells sorted from blood, taken in a trial of the OX40 agonist ivuxolimab. This chain's CDR3 is CASSTGETQYF. For the CDR3, the DNA is TGTGCCAGCAGCACCGGGGAGACCCAGTACTTC.